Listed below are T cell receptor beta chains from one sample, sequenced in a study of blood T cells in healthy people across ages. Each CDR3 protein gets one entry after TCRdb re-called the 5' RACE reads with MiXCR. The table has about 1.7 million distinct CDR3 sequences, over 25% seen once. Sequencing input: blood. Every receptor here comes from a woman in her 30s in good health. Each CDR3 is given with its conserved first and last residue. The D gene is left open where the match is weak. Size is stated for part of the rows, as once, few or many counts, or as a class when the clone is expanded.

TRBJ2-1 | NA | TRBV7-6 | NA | CASSAVADNEQFF | TGTGCCAGCAGCGCAGTAGCCGACAATGAGCAGTTCTTC
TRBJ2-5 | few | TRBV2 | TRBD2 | CASSVGSGIQETQYF | TGTGCCAGCAGTGTAGGTAGCGGGATCCAAGAGACCCAGTACTTC
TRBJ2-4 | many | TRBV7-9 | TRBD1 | CASSRETGGKNIQYF | TGTGCCAGCAGCCGAGAGACAGGGGGCAAAAACATTCAGTACTTC
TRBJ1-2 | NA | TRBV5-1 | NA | CASSLGGPTSYGYTF | TGCGCCAGCAGCTTGGGGGGACCAACAAGTTATGGCTACACCTTC
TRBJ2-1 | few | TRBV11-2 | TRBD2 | CASSRARTSGRENEQFF | TGTGCCAGCAGCCGAGCCCGAACTAGCGGGAGGGAAAATGAGCAGTTCTTC
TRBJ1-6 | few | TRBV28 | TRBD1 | CASSLQGDSYNSPLHF | TGTGCCAGCAGTTTGCAGGGGGACTCCTATAATTCACCCCTCCACTTT
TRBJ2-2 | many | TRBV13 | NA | CASSTPRSRGELFF | TGTGCCAGCAGCACCCCTAGGAGTCGAGGGGAGCTGTTTTTT
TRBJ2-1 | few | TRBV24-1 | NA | CATSRGWDEQFF | TGTGCCACCAGCCGGGGCTGGGATGAGCAGTTCTTC
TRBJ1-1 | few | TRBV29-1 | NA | CSAYLLSEAFF | TGCAGCGCCTACCTTCTATCTGAAGCTTTCTTT
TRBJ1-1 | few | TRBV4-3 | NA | CASSQEYRVDTEAFF | TGCGCCAGCAGCCAAGAATACAGGGTAGACACTGAAGCTTTCTTT
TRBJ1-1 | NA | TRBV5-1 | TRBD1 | CAISKGQENTEAFF | TGCGCCATCAGTAAAGGACAGGAGAACACTGAAGCTTTCTTT
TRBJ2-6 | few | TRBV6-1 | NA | CASMWGGGANVLTF | TGTGCCAGCATGTGGGGAGGCGGGGCCAACGTCCTGACTTTC
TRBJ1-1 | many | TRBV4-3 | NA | CASSQGEGQAFF | TGCGCCAGCAGCCAAGGAGAAGGACAAGCTTTCTTT
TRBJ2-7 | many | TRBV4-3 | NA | CASSQDNRQNYEQYF | TGCGCCAGCAGCCAAGATAACAGGCAGAATTACGAGCAGTACTTC
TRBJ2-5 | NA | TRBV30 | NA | CAWSEGTVEETQYF | TGTGCCTGGAGTGAAGGAACGGTGGAAGAGACCCAGTACTTC
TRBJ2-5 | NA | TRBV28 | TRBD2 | CASSSIGLAGDSGTQYF | TGTGCCAGCAGTTCCATAGGACTAGCGGGGGATTCGGGGACCCAGTACTTC
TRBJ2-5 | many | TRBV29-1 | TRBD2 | CSVAERGMGKTQYF | TGCAGCGTTGCGGAGCGGGGAATGGGAAAGACCCAGTACTTC
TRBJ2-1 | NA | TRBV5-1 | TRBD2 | CASSLVPGTSGGASWQFF | TGCGCCAGCAGCTTGGTACCCGGGACTAGCGGGGGGGCCTCTTGGCAGTTCTTC
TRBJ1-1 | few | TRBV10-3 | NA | CAISAGRATEAFF | TGTGCCATCAGCGCAGGGAGGGCGACTGAAGCTTTCTTT
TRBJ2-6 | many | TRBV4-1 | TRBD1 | CASSPSGKGARGANVLTF | TGCGCCAGCAGCCCCTCCGGGAAGGGGGCGAGAGGGGCCAACGTCCTGACTTTC
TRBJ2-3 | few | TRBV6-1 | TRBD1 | CASSEGQGSYTDTQYF | TGTGCCAGCAGTGAAGGACAGGGGTCATACACAGATACGCAGTATTTT
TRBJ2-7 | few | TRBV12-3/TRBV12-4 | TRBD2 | CASTIKLAGLSYEQYF | TGTGCCAGCACCATAAAACTAGCGGGCCTCTCCTACGAGCAGTACTTC
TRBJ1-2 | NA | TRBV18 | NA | CASSPTREQRGYTF | TGTGCCAGCTCACCAACCAGGGAGCAGCGTGGCTACACCTTC
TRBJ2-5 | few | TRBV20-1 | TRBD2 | CSARELTSLWETQYF | TGCAGTGCTAGAGAACTGACTAGCCTCTGGGAGACCCAGTACTTC
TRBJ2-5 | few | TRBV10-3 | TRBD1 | CAIGPPGQGRETQYF | TGTGCCATCGGTCCCCCGGGACAGGGTAGGGAGACCCAGTACTTC
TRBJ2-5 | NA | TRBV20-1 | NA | CSARGGETRYF | TGCAGTGCTAGAGGAGGAGAGACCCGGTACTTC
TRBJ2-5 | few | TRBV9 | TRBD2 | CASSVGPAGQNEQYF | TGTGCCAGCAGCGTAGGTCCAGCGGGGCAGAATGAGCAGTACTTC
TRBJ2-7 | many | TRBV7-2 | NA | CASSLGASPEFQYF | TGTGCCAGCAGCTTAGGGGCTAGCCCCGAATTCCAGTACTTC
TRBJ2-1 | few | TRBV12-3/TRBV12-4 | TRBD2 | CASRTPGLAGSNEQFF | TGTGCCAGCAGAACTCCGGGACTAGCGGGTTCCAATGAGCAGTTCTTC
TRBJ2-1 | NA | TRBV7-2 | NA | CASSRNYSPFNEQFF | TGTGCCAGCAGCCGAAACTATTCCCCTTTCAATGAGCAGTTCTTC
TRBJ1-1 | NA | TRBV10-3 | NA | CATGRQGLNTEAFF | TGTGCCACTGGAAGGCAGGGGCTGAACACTGAAGCTTTCTTT
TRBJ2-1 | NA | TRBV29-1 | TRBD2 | CSVDSTVPSGGPGNEQFF | TGCAGCGTTGATTCGACAGTCCCTTCGGGAGGGCCTGGCAATGAGCAGTTCTTC
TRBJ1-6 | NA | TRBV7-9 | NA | CASTRPPSPLHF | TGTGCCAGCACAAGGCCCCCCTCACCCCTCCACTTT
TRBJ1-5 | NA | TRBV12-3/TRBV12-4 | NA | CASAGGGEGNQPQHF | TGTGCCAGCGCGGGAGGGGGAGAGGGCAATCAGCCCCAGCATTTT
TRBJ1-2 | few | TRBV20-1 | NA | CSAVLKEGYGYTF | TGCAGTGCGGTCTTGAAGGAGGGCTATGGCTACACCTTC
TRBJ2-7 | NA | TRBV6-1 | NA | CASSEQYGSYEQYF | TGTGCCAGCAGTGAACAGTACGGATCCTACGAGCAGTACTTC
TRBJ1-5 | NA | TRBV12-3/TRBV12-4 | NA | CASSLREGGNQPQHF | TGTGCCAGCAGTTTGAGGGAGGGAGGCAATCAGCCCCAGCATTTT
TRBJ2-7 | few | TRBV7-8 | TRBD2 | CASSGLAGVVYEQYF | TGTGCCAGCAGCGGACTAGCGGGAGTAGTCTACGAGCAGTACTTC
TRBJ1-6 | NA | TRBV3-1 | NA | CASSQVAINSPLHF | TGTGCCAGCAGCCAAGTCGCCATTAATTCACCCCTCCACTTT
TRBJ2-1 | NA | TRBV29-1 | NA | CSVRGRDSYNEQFF | TGCAGTGTCAGGGGCAGGGACTCCTACAATGAGCAGTTCTTC
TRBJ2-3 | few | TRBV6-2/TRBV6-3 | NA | CASSYHIRAKRDTQYF | TGTGCCAGCAGTTACCATATTCGGGCAAAACGAGATACGCAGTATTTT
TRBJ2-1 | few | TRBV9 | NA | CASSVTRNNEQFF | TGTGCCAGCAGCGTAACTAGGAACAATGAGCAGTTCTTC
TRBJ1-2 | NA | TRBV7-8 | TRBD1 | CASSLGDRRAYGYTF | TGTGCCAGCAGCTTAGGGGACAGAAGGGCCTATGGCTACACCTTC
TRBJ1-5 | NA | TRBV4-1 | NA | CASSQDGSDLGPQHF | TGCGCCAGCAGCCAAGACGGGAGCGACCTTGGGCCCCAGCATTTT
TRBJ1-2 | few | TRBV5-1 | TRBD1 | CASSFGSGQGPYGYTF | TGCGCCAGCAGCTTTGGCTCGGGACAGGGCCCCTATGGCTACACCTTC
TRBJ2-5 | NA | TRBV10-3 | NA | CAISPGPTEAQYF | TGTGCCATTTCTCCAGGGCCGACAGAGGCCCAGTACTTC
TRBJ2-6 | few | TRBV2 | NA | CASSENGGGANVLTF | TGTGCCAGCAGTGAAAACGGAGGGGGGGCCAACGTCCTGACTTTC
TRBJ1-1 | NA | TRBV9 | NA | CASSSRAGQGNTEAFF | TGTGCCAGCAGCTCTAGGGCAGGGCAAGGGAACACCGAAGCTTTCTTT
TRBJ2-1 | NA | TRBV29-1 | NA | CSVGYARNYNEQFF | TGCAGCGTTGGGTATGCGCGCAATTACAATGAGCAGTTCTTC
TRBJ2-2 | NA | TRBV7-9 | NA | CASSPSGLGDTGELFF | TGTGCCAGCAGCCCATCGGGACTGGGAGACACCGGGGAGCTGTTTTTT
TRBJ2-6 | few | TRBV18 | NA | CASSPPIRGSGANVLTF | TGTGCCAGCTCACCACCGATTCGGGGATCTGGGGCCAACGTCCTGACTTTC
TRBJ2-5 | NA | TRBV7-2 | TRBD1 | CASRNDRAVQETQYF | TGTGCCAGCAGAAATGACAGGGCCGTACAAGAGACCCAGTACTTC
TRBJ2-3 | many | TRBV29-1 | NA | CSARTDTQYF | TGCAGCGCCCGAACAGATACGCAGTATTTT
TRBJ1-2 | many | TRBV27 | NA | CATAPRVGNYGYTF | TGTGCCACCGCCCCCAGGGTCGGTAACTATGGCTACACCTTC
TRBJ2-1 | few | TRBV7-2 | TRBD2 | CASSLGPWDSLAGGNEQFF | TGTGCCAGCAGCTTAGGGCCCTGGGATTCGCTAGCGGGGGGCAACGAGCAGTTCTTC
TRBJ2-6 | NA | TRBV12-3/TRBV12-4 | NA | CASSDSGRAGANVPTF | TGTGCCAGCAGTGATAGTGGCAGGGCTGGGGCCAACGTCCCGACTTTC
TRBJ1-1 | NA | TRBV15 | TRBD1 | CATATVGQPVNTEAFF | TGTGCCACTGCCACGGTGGGACAGCCAGTGAACACTGAAGCTTTCTTT